The present T cell receptor (beta chain) was sequenced within a study of T cell responses to AZD1222 COVID-19 vaccine (dated by TCRdb to the early 2020s). About the full investigation: Because spike-specific TCR depth and breadth did not differ between the two schedules, AZD1222 recipients who got a second dose at roughly 4 weeks were pooled with those who got a second dose at roughly 12 weeks. A total of around 240 trial participants underwent TCR sequencing, of whom nearly 210 received two doses of AZD1222 and about 26 received two doses of the MenACWY control vaccine. Trial participants were enrolled by age into 18-55, 56-69 and 70-plus year subgroups, with about 150, 27 and 61 TCR-sequenced participants respectively.

With regard to this clone: There is no known antigen for this receptor. No base qualities exist here, and no much larger clone lies one base off it.

The junction carries 9 bases between V and J, which are trimmed by 0 bases and 0 bases respectively. The CDR3, cysteine through phenylalanine, is 16 amino acids long. Only the CDR3 DNA is retained, 48 bases long and in frame from the first base. According to the germline V gene (reference sequence), CDR1 reads MNHNY and CDR2 reads SVGAGI. The CDR3 regions of human TCRbeta chains were subjected to immunosequencing. From the authors' description of their analysis: Repertoire TCRs were matched against a reference library of SARS-CoV-2-specific TCRs generated with the MIRA antigen-specificity platform. Breadth was defined as the fraction of unique TCRs that were SARS-CoV-2-associated, and depth was defined as the fraction of total T cells that were SARS-CoV-2-associated. Each spike-specific TCR was assigned to its reactive spike region and to a CD4 or CD8 class using the MIRA data. Log10-transformed breadth and depth values were compared by one-way ANOVA with Sidak's multiple comparisons tests. TCRdb stores this immuneACCESS table with in-frame sequences only. Part of the clones is absent; in the studies checked, under half of the shortfall reflects unresolved V genes, and no reason is known for the rest. V and J calls and clone size come straight from that table; D and trimming were deduced from the DNA. The sample table records some 110,000 clones; about 92% of these occur just once. The top ten constitute 2.5% to 3% of the sample.

The time point tag for this specimen amounts to: baseline before first vaccination. Vaccinee samples came from UK trials COV001 and COV002, including a single-blind randomized controlled phase 2/3 trial of AZD1222 (ChAdOx1 nCoV-19) in healthy adults. Trial participant PBMC samples were collected at day 0 and day 28 after the second dose for TCRbeta chain sequencing. The paper as a whole reports these results and caveats: Conclusions about previously exposed vaccinees are limited, since just 6 or 7 AZD1222 recipients were seropositive for SARS-CoV-2 at baseline. Participants were mostly white British, with more females than males. The authors suggested clonal diversity may have been underestimated. Because no day 14 peak-response samples were available, repertoires were characterized only after the peak T cell response. CD4 TCRs associated with the vaccine covered the entire spike protein, and the dominant responses were in regions 160-218 and 743-854. Reportedly, close to half of the unique spike-specific TCRs recognized epitopes lying outside the regions that are mutated in the B.1.351 and B.1.1.7 variants. After two AZD1222 doses, both the breadth and the depth of spike-specific TCRs were significantly higher than at day 0 and than in MenACWY recipients. The 56-69-year group was small, and its depth increase did not reach significance, likely because of low power.

The source of this sequence is an adult in good health. The sample was peripheral blood, taken on day 0 of AZD1222 vaccination. In this chain, TRBV6-6 is recombined with TRBJ1-3; a weak D assignment points to TRBD1 (6 bases agree). The CDR3 region reads CASSYSRDISGNTIYF. The DNA sequence is given as TGTGCCAGCAGTTACTCTAGGGACATCTCTGGAAACACCATATATTTT.